These 24 T cell receptor beta chains originate from one sample sequenced in a study of multiple sclerosis patients with progressive multifocal leukoencephalopathy. Documented time point: time of PML onset. Generated by immunoSEQ multiplex PCR, the TCRdb table keeps only in-frame clones and is missing some. The table has 25,000 to 35,000 clones, roughly 87% seen once. Source: PBMCs, taken from a patient treated with natalizumab. The source is a human donor with progressive multifocal leukoencephalopathy.

This rearrangement joins TRBV5-1 to TRBJ2-3; 11 bases fit TRBD2. Germline CDR1 reads SGHRS; CDR2 reads YFSETQ. Trimming removed 0 bases from V and 5 bases from J; junction bases left unmatched: 5. CDR3 length: 16 amino acids. CDR3 sequence reads: CASSLVGLAEGDTQYF. The CDR3 bases are TGCGCCAGCAGCTTGGTGGGACTAGCGGAAGGAGATACGCAGTATTTT.

The J gene is TRBJ1-3, the V gene TRBV18, with 7 nucleotides matching TRBD1. There are 16 residues in the CDR3. The J segment lost 1 base and the V segment lost 3 bases, leaving 6 bases of the junction unmatched. Germline lookup yields CDR1 KGHSH and CDR2 LQKENI. CDR3 residues: CASSPNRGISGNTIYF. The DNA of the CDR3 is TGTGCCAGCTCACCTAACAGGGGAATTTCTGGAAACACCATATATTTT.

The chain carries TRBV6-5 and TRBJ2-5; D is ambiguous. The DNA end is a closer match to TRBJ2-7, so the J assignment may be wrong. The CDR3 runs 16 residues. Germline V gene data show CDR1 as MNHEY and CDR2 as SVGAGI. CDR3 residues: CASSSSHLRTGYEQYF. The CDR3 DNA is TGTGCCAGCAGTTCTTCCCACCTCAGGACGGGCTACGAGCAGTACTTC.

The chain links TRBV7-9 to TRBJ1-1; tentatively, D is TRBD1 (6 bases). The CDR3 covers 13 residues. V lost 4 bases and J lost 5, with 11 bases in between. The germline V gene has CDR1 SEHNR and CDR2 FQNEAQ (reference sequence). CDR3 sequence: CASSSNDRTEAFF. CDR3 bases: TGTGCCAGCAGCTCAAACGACAGGACTGAAGCTTTCTTT.

This chain's CDR3 is CASSPRAREKNTEAFF. Here the CDR3 DNA reads TGTGCCAGCAGCCCCCGGGCGCGGGAGAAGAACACTGAAGCTTTCTTT. The chain has TRBV7-2 and TRBJ1-1; D call uncertain. The CDR3 spans 16 residues. Deletions cut 5 bases from V and 1 base from J, with 17 bases between. Germline CDR1 reads SGHTA; CDR2 reads FQGNSA.

This sequence joins TRBV30 and TRBJ2-7, with unresolved D. CDR3 length: 12 amino acids. Looked up from germline, CDR1 is GTSNPN and CDR2 is SVGIG (reference sequence). Trimming removed 2 bases at V and 4 bases at J, with 9 bases between. CDR3 in DNA: TGTGCCTGGAGTTACTCTGCTTACGAGCAGTACTTC. Translated: CAWSYSAYEQYF.

V gene TRBV28 combines with J gene TRBJ2-7; D is uncertain. Trimming removed 5 bases from V and 2 bases from J, with 13 bases in between. Germline CDR1 and CDR2: MDHEN and SYDVKM. CDR3 length equals 14 residues. The CDR3 sequence: CASSPPGLAYEQYF. CDR3 DNA: TGTGCCAGCAGTCCCCCGGGTCTTGCCTACGAGCAGTACTTC.

V gene TRBV18 combines with J gene TRBJ1-6; D gene unclear. The CDR3 has 12 amino acids. Trimming took off 4 bases at V and 7 bases at J, with 5 bases between the two ends. Looked up from germline, CDR1 is KGHSH and CDR2 is LQKENI. Here the CDR3 reads CASSLPNSPLHF. DNA of the CDR3: TGTGCCAGCTCACTACCAAATTCACCCCTCCACTTT.

V usage is TRBV4-3 and J usage is TRBJ1-2; D unclear. V lost 0 bases and J 8 bases, leaving 10 bases between the germline ends. The CDR3 extends over 13 amino acids. Germline V CDR1 and CDR2: LGHNA, YSLEER. The DNA of the CDR3 is TGCGCCAGCAGCCAAGATACGGGAGGCGGCTACACCTTC. It codes for CASSQDTGGGYTF.

The rearrangement links TRBV2 to TRBJ1-1, with unresolved D. The ends were cut back, 4 bases at V and 6 bases at J, with 18 bases in the middle. The CDR3 extends over 15 amino acids. The V gene's germline CDR1 is SNHLY and CDR2 FYNNEI. CDR3 loop: CASSGQSVPLAEAFF. CDR3 in DNA: TGTGCCAGCAGTGGGCAGTCGGTCCCCCTCGCTGAAGCTTTCTTT. Together with reference TRBV2 and TRBJ1-1, the CDR3 gives the full variable domain: EPEVTQTPSHQVTQMGQEVILRCVPISNHLYFYWYRQILGQKVEFLVSFYNNEISEKSEIFDDQFSVERPDGSNFTLKIRSTKLEDSAMYFCASSGQSVPLAEAFFGQGTRLTVV.

The chain employs TRBV10-1 and TRBJ2-6, with D tentatively TRBD1 (6 bases). In germline, CDR1 is WNHNN, CDR2 SYGVQD (reference sequence). This CDR3 has 15 amino acids. Trimming took off 11 bases at V and 0 bases at J, with 14 bases between the two ends. CDR3 sequence: CAGRQVLSGANVLTF. Written as DNA, the CDR3 is TGCGCCGGTAGACAGGTCCTCTCTGGGGCCAACGTCCTGACTTTC.

The chain combines TRBV7-2 with TRBJ2-1; 11 bases match TRBD2. The CDR3 has 16 residues. Per germline, CDR1 SGHTA and CDR2 FQGNSA. V dropped 5 bases and J dropped 0; count of bases not matched to a gene: 3. This CDR3 is CASSRTSGSSYNEQFF. The CDR3 nucleotides read TGTGCCAGCAGCCGTACTAGCGGGAGCTCCTACAATGAGCAGTTCTTC.

This rearrangement joins TRBV28 to TRBJ2-7; D could derive from TRBD1 or TRBD2 (5 bases each). Trimming shortened V by 5 bases and J by 0 bases, and 17 bases separated the two germline ends. The CDR3 consists of 16 residues. Germline assignment: CDR1 MDHEN and CDR2 SYDVKM. The CDR3 reads CASSPPVGGVSYEQYF. CDR3 in DNA: TGTGCCAGCAGTCCTCCTGTTGGGGGAGTCTCCTACGAGCAGTACTTC.

The chain recombines TRBV28 with TRBJ2-5; D possibly corresponds to TRBD1 (5 bases). The J call is doubtful: the DNA matches TRBJ2-7 better. Germline loops: CDR1 MDHEN, CDR2 SYDVKM. The length of the CDR3 is 14 residues. The CDR3 DNA is TGTGCCAGCAGTTTAGTAGGGGCCTCCTACGAGCAGTACTTC. Amino acid sequence: CASSLVGASYEQYF.

V gene TRBV7-9 combines with J gene TRBJ2-2; no firm D call. The V gene lost 4 bases and the J gene lost 2 bases, with 20 bases spanning the gap. Germline assignment: CDR1 SEHNR and CDR2 FQNEAQ (reference sequence). This CDR3 has 18 residues. For the CDR3, the DNA is TGTGCCAGCAGCTCCCCATCTACACTCGGAGCTAACACCGGGGAGCTGTTTTTT. Its protein product is CASSSPSTLGANTGELFF.

The gene calls are TRBV6-5 and TRBJ2-1; no firm D call. Per germline, CDR1 MNHEY and CDR2 SVGAGI. The CDR3 is made up of 13 amino acids. Between the trimmed V and J ends, which lost 4 bases and 3 bases, there was a span of 7 bases. CDR3 DNA: TGTGCCAGCAGTTCGACCATCTACAATGAGCAGTTCTTC. Protein product: CASSSTIYNEQFF.

The genes are TRBV27 and TRBJ1-3, with D hard to call. Germline-derived CDR1 and CDR2 are MNHEY and SMNVEV (reference sequence). The V gene lost 4 bases and the J gene lost 4 bases, with 14 bases spanning the gap. The CDR3 is 15 residues long. The CDR3 DNA reads TGTGCCAGCAGTTCACTTCAGGTGGGAGGAAACACCATATATTTT. This encodes CASSSLQVGGNTIYF.

This chain connects TRBV6-5 to TRBJ2-5; maybe TRBD1 (6 bases). With 8 bases removed from V and 4 bases from J, the gap between germline ends came to 20 bases. Germline CDR1 reads MNHEY; CDR2 reads SVGAGI. CDR3 length equals 15 residues. This CDR3 is CASALQGRVSETQYF. The CDR3 nucleotides read TGTGCCAGCGCCTTACAGGGAAGGGTATCAGAGACCCAGTACTTC.

J is TRBJ1-6 and V is TRBV25-1; D might be TRBD1 (6 bases). Germline CDR1 MGHDK, CDR2 SYGVNS. The CDR3 covers 12 residues. The ends were cut back, 5 bases at V and 7 bases at J, with 6 bases in the middle. The CDR3 protein is CASSTGNSPLHF. The CDR3 DNA reads as TGTGCCAGCAGTACAGGGAATTCACCCCTCCACTTT.

This chain uses TRBV10-3 with TRBJ2-1; 16 nucleotides match TRBD2. Germline V gives CDR1 ENHRY, CDR2 SYGVKD. The V gene end was trimmed by 8 bases and the J gene end by 7 bases; junction bases not matched to a gene: 5. The CDR3 spans 15 residues. In DNA, the CDR3 is TGTGCCATCGGGACTAGCGGGAGGGCTCAAAATGAGCAGTTCTTC. Translation: CAIGTSGRAQNEQFF.

J is TRBJ2-2 and V is TRBV25-1, with D tentatively TRBD1 (5 bases). This CDR3 is 14 amino acids long. The germline V gene encodes CDR1 MGHDK and CDR2 SYGVNS. The CDR3 DNA reads TGTGTCACTACCCCCCGGACATACACCGGGGAGCTGTTTTTT. Translation gives CVTTPRTYTGELFF.

This clone was found a few times. The V call is TRBV6-1, the J call TRBJ1-1; D is ambiguous. Germline V gene data show CDR1 as MNHNS and CDR2 as SASEGT. The CDR3 totals 11 residues. Trimming shortened V by 6 bases and J by 11 bases, and 13 bases separated the two germline ends. CDR3 DNA sequence: TGTGCCAGCAGATTTGAGAGTGCGGCTTTCTTT. This sequence encodes CASRFESAAFF.

The chain is built from TRBV28 and TRBJ2-6; D tentatively fits TRBD1 or TRBD2 (5 bases each). Germline V CDR1 and CDR2: MDHEN, SYDVKM. The CDR3 consists of 17 residues. V was clipped by 5 bases and J by 0 bases, with 14 bases between them. In nucleotides, the CDR3 is TGTGCCAGCAGTCCCCCGGGACGGATCTCTGGGGCCAACGTCCTGACTTTC. This translates into CASSPPGRISGANVLTF.

This chain connects TRBV7-2 to TRBJ2-3, with D possibly being TRBD1 (7 bases). Germline V gene data show CDR1 as SGHTA and CDR2 as FQGNSA. V lost 1 base and J lost 3, with 17 bases in between. CDR3 size: 17 residues. The CDR3 spells CASSLGEGGGRTDTQYF. The CDR3 DNA reads TGTGCCAGCAGCTTAGGTGAAGGAGGGGGCAGAACAGATACGCAGTATTTT.